This T cell receptor (beta chain) was obtained from a study of technical replicates of blood from a handful of donors (dated by TCRdb to 2016 to 2017). From its cysteine to its phenylalanine, the CDR3 spans 14 amino acids. Only CDR3 DNA is held: 42 bases, read in frame from base 1. In the germline V gene (reference sequence), CDR1 corresponds to LNHDA and CDR2 to SQIVND. As concerns this clone: Its antigen has not been determined. The junction and the germline gene differ at one end; a read error may be behind it.

Library method: the immunoSEQ multiplex PCR assay. Held by TCRdb, this immuneACCESS table contains in-frame sequences only and omits some clones. Under half of the omission traces to an unresolved V gene where checked; the cause of the rest is unknown. The sample table records some 87,000 clones; 90% to 97% of these occur just once. The ten largest clones capture around 0.31% of the sample. Rearrangement joined TRBV19 to TRBJ2-1, with TRBD2 identical over 9 junction bases. Sequencing was carried out using T cells isolated from PBMCs. The receptor comes from a human donor in good health. Here is the DNA: TGTGCCAGTCGTATAGCGGGAGCTTCGTCTGAGCAGTTCTTC. It codes for CASRIAGASSEQFF.